The 25 T cell receptor beta chains listed next were all sequenced from one sample in a study of cytomegalovirus exposure and HLA in healthy donors. Amplification used 60 Vbeta primers and 13 Jbeta primers. Clones were read by immunoSEQ multiplex PCR, and TCRdb kept only the in-frame ones, dropping some. The sample records about 100,000 clones, around 76% being singletons. Sequenced input: PBMCs. These receptor sequences come from a middle-aged man in good health and CMV-seropositive.

J is TRBJ2-7 and V is TRBV7-9, with 7 bases fitting TRBD2. Losses at the gene ends were 1 base for V and 3 bases for J; bases not matched to a gene: 6. Germline CDR1 reads SEHNR; CDR2 reads FQNEAQ (reference sequence). The CDR3 extends over 15 amino acids. The CDR3 sequence: CASSLERGRVYEQYF. The CDR3 nucleotides read TGTGCCAGCAGCTTAGAGCGAGGGAGGGTCTACGAGCAGTACTTC.

The genes are TRBV7-2 and TRBJ1-1; 8 nucleotides match TRBD1. The CDR3 loop spans 13 amino acids. V lost 5 bases, J lost 3 bases, and 2 bases stayed unmatched. Germline CDR1 reads SGHTA; CDR2 reads FQGNSA. Here the CDR3 reads CASSQDRDTEAFF. DNA for the CDR3: TGTGCCAGCAGCCAGGACAGGGACACTGAAGCTTTCTTT.

The chain carries TRBV7-9 and TRBJ1-4; D is uncertain. CDR3 length: 13 residues. The V gene's germline CDR1 is SEHNR and CDR2 FQNEAQ (reference sequence). Trimming took off 1 base at V and 8 bases at J, with 8 bases between the two ends. The CDR3 sequence is CASSLGLREKLFF. The CDR3 DNA is TGTGCCAGCAGCTTAGGTCTCCGGGAAAAACTGTTTTTT. The complete variable domain, with remaining parts taken from reference TRBV7-9 and TRBJ1-4, reads DTGVSQNPRHKITKRGQNVTFRCDPISEHNRLYWYRQTLGQGPEFLTYFQNEAQLEKSRLLSDRFSAERPKGSFSTLEIQRTEQGDSAMYLCASSLGLREKLFFGSGTQLSVL.

This chain links TRBV5-4 with TRBJ2-1; TRBD2 might be the D (5 bases). CDR1 and CDR2 (germline): SGHNT, YYREEE (reference sequence). The CDR3 totals 16 residues. Trimming took 0 bases from V and 0 from J, leaving 10 bases between them. CDR3 region: CASSLDLGSSYNEQFF. The DNA of the CDR3 is TGTGCCAGCAGCTTGGATCTGGGGAGCTCCTACAATGAGCAGTTCTTC.

This clone is categorized as medium-sized. The V gene is TRBV6-1, the J gene TRBJ1-1; TRBD1 agrees at 9 bases. The V gene end was trimmed by 3 bases and the J gene end by 0 bases; junction bases not matched to a gene: 5. Germline V gene data show CDR1 as MNHNS and CDR2 as SASEGT. This CDR3 has 16 amino acids. In DNA form, the CDR3 reads TGTGCCAGCAGTGAGTGGGACAGGGATATGAACACTGAAGCTTTCTTT. It specifies CASSEWDRDMNTEAFF.

The chain uses TRBV6-1 and TRBJ1-5, with TRBD1 matching 10 bases. The CDR3 sequence is 15 residues long. Germline V gives CDR1 MNHNS, CDR2 SASEGT. V lost 6 bases, J lost 3 bases, and 5 bases stayed unmatched. The CDR3 reads CASRGQGSSNQPQHF. CDR3 DNA: TGTGCCAGCAGGGGACAGGGGAGCTCCAATCAGCCCCAGCATTTT.

The chain couples TRBV7-2 to TRBJ1-6; 9 nucleotides match TRBD1. V was clipped by 5 bases and J by 5 bases; unmatched bases: 4. The CDR3 contains 15 residues. Germline V gene lookup returns CDR1 SGHTA and CDR2 FQGNSA. CDR3 bases: TGTGCCAGCAGCACCCGGACAGGGGATAATTCACCCCTCCACTTT. Protein: CASSTRTGDNSPLHF.

V usage is TRBV5-6 and J usage is TRBJ1-5; possible D gene TRBD1, 6 bases. Trimming removed 4 bases at V and 4 bases at J, with 12 bases between. Germline V gives CDR1 SGHDT, CDR2 YYEEEE. The length of the CDR3 is 14 residues. In DNA, the CDR3 is TGTGCCAGCAGCCAGACAGGTAGGAATCAGCCCCAGCATTTT. Its translation: CASSQTGRNQPQHF.

Details on this clone: Additional DNA sequences in this sample encode the identical CDR3. The genes are TRBV7-9 and TRBJ1-2; D uncertain. The CDR3 runs 14 residues. Trimming stripped 1 base from V and 5 bases from J, with 11 bases between. CDR1 and CDR2 from the germline V gene are SEHNR and FQNEAQ (reference sequence). For the CDR3, the DNA is TGTGCCAGCAGCTTAGGCGCAGGAGGATATGGCTACACCTTC. This codes for CASSLGAGGYGYTF.

The chain carries TRBV19 and TRBJ1-2; the D gene is possibly TRBD1 (5 bases). The CDR3 runs to 14 residues. Germline V CDR1 and CDR2: LNHDA, SQIVND (reference sequence). V shed 0 bases and J shed 4 bases, with 9 bases lying between them. The CDR3 region has the DNA TGTGCCAGTAGTATAGAAGGGGTCGGCTATGGCTACACCTTC. This codes for CASSIEGVGYGYTF.

The CDR3 reads CASSKGQISYNEQFF. DNA of the CDR3: TGTGCCAGCAGTAAGGGACAGATCTCCTACAATGAGCAGTTCTTC. The chain has TRBV7-2 and TRBJ2-1; 7 bases are a match to TRBD1. The V and J ends lost 6 bases and 0 bases, in that order; junction bases with no gene match: 5. This CDR3 is 15 amino acids long. The germline V gene has CDR1 SGHTA and CDR2 FQGNSA.

This clone was observed once. The V and J genes are TRBV5-1 and TRBJ2-3, with TRBD2 matching over 14 bases. Germline V gene data show CDR1 as SGHRS and CDR2 as YFSETQ. V dropped 0 bases and J dropped 6; count of bases not matched to a gene: 6. The CDR3 is made up of 17 amino acids. Here the CDR3 reads CASSLGTSGGPGDTQYF. The CDR3 DNA reads TGCGCCAGCAGCTTGGGGACTAGCGGGGGGCCGGGGGATACGCAGTATTTT.

The chain employs TRBV6-5 and TRBJ2-7, with TRBD2 matching over 9 bases. Matching the DNA end better, TRBJ2-5 makes the J call doubtful. Germline V gene sequence: CDR1 MNHEY, CDR2 SVGAGI. CDR3 size: 15 residues. The CDR3 loop is CASSNLAGDQETQYF. The CDR3 region has the DNA TGTGCCAGCAGTAATTTAGCGGGGGACCAAGAGACCCAGTACTTC.

The gene calls are TRBV4-1 and TRBJ2-1; D unclear. V lost 1 base, J lost 10 bases, and 14 bases lay in between. Germline lookup yields CDR1 MGHRA and CDR2 YSYEKL. This CDR3 contains 14 residues. In DNA, the CDR3 is TGCGCCAGCAGCCAAGTATCTTCTGGTGGCGAGCAGTTCTTC. It codes for CASSQVSSGGEQFF.

The sample holds a few counts of this clone. This chain uses TRBV4-1 with TRBJ2-2; D remains unclear. From germline, CDR1 is MGHRA and CDR2 YSYEKL. CDR3 length: 15 residues. The ends were cut back, 7 bases at V and 0 bases at J, with 12 bases in the middle. In nucleotides, the CDR3 is TGCGCCAGCACCTGGGCAGAAGCGAACACCGGGGAGCTGTTTTTT. Translated, it gives CASTWAEANTGELFF.

The rearrangement uses TRBV6-1 and TRBJ2-7, with a tentative D call TRBD2 (5 bases). Germline V gives CDR1 MNHNS, CDR2 SASEGT. This CDR3 has 15 amino acids. Trimming stripped 7 bases from V and 6 bases from J, with 22 bases between. For the CDR3, the DNA is TGTGCCAGCAATTGGAACCGCCCCGGGGATCTCGAGCAGTACTTC. This gives the protein CASNWNRPGDLEQYF.

The chain carries TRBV19 and TRBJ1-2, with 9 nucleotides matching TRBD1. V lost 6 bases to trimming and J lost 4 bases; unmatched junction nucleotides: 12. The CDR3 runs to 16 residues. The germline V gene encodes CDR1 LNHDA and CDR2 SQIVND (reference sequence). The CDR3 is CASRTGTGFSFYGYTF. Here the CDR3 DNA reads TGTGCCAGTAGAACCGGGACAGGGTTTTCGTTCTATGGCTACACCTTC.

This chain connects TRBV23-1 to TRBJ2-4, with unresolved D. TRBV23-1 is given ORF status, its function remaining uncertain. V shed 10 bases and J shed 0 bases, with 10 bases lying between them. The CDR3 covers 13 residues. Written as DNA, the CDR3 is TGCGCCACTGCGGATCTAGCCAAAAACATTCAGTACTTC. Protein: CATADLAKNIQYF.

J is TRBJ2-2 and V is TRBV25-1, with 8 bases identical to TRBD2. Germline CDR1 and CDR2: MGHDK and SYGVNS. This CDR3 is built from 15 residues. J gave up 0 bases and V 4 bases, and 1 base lay outside the gene matches. The CDR3 protein is CASSAGGSNTGELFF. In nucleotides, the CDR3 is TGTGCCAGCAGTGCGGGAGGGTCGAACACCGGGGAGCTGTTTTTT.

V is TRBV4-2 and J is TRBJ2-7, with D possibly matching TRBD1 (7 bases). V gave up 1 base and J gave up 0 bases, with 13 bases separating them. The CDR3 totals 16 residues. CDR1 is LGHNA and CDR2 is YNFKEQ in the germline V gene. CDR3: CASSQGGTASSYEQYF. CDR3 coding DNA: TGTGCCAGCAGCCAAGGCGGGACAGCGAGCTCCTACGAGCAGTACTTC.

This rearrangement joins TRBV20-1 to TRBJ2-7; D may be TRBD2 (5 bases). The germline V and J ends were trimmed by 5 bases and 3 bases, with 8 bases remaining between them. The CDR3 loop spans 11 amino acids. CDR1 is DFQATT, CDR2 SNEGSKA, per germline (reference sequence). The CDR3 DNA reads TGCAGTGCTCCCCGGGACTACGAGCAGTACTTC. Encoded protein: CSAPRDYEQYF.

This sequence joins TRBV2 and TRBJ2-3, with 9 bases matching TRBD2. The CDR3 covers 17 residues. Germline V lookup: CDR1 SNHLY, CDR2 FYNNEI. The V segment lost 6 bases and the J segment 5 bases; nucleotides outside the gene matches: 15. The DNA for the CDR3 is TGTGCCAGCAGAGCGGGAGGTGGCAGGGGTGGCGGAGATACGCAGTATTTT. Translating gives CASRAGGGRGGGDTQYF.

The chain has TRBV5-1 and TRBJ2-7; D uncertain. The V gene lost 0 bases and the J gene lost 5 bases, with 3 bases spanning the gap. The germline V gene has CDR1 SGHRS and CDR2 YFSETQ. The CDR3 has 11 amino acids. The CDR3 bases are TGCGCCAGCAGCTTGGCCGACGAGCAGTACTTC. This sequence encodes CASSLADEQYF.

This sequence joins TRBV12-5 and TRBJ2-3; 9 bases line up with TRBD1. Germline V gene data show CDR1 as LGHNT and CDR2 as FRNRAP. This CDR3 comprises 19 residues. The ends lost 3 bases at V and 0 bases at J; junction bases unmatched: 13. CDR3 loop: CASGFTLQGALLSTDTQYF. CDR3 sequence (DNA): TGTGCTAGTGGTTTCACCCTACAGGGGGCCCTACTTAGCACAGATACGCAGTATTTT.

The chain is built from TRBV9 and TRBJ2-3; 7 bases fit TRBD2. There are 16 residues in the CDR3. The V and J ends lost 2 bases and 5 bases, in that order; junction bases with no gene match: 11. CDR1 is SGDLS and CDR2 is YYNGEE in the germline V gene. The CDR3 region is CASSVVLATEKDTQYF. CDR3 coding DNA: TGTGCCAGCAGCGTGGTACTAGCGACTGAGAAAGATACGCAGTATTTT.